These T cell receptor beta chains were read from a single sample in a study of shared clonotypes between healthy human individuals. Measured with immunoSEQ multiplex PCR; TCRdb has only the in-frame clones, and not every one. This sample has millions of clones; approximately 92% occur once, and the top ten carry roughly 0.14%. Sequences were obtained from naive CD4+ T cells sorted from blood. The receptor source for this set is a man between 18 and 29 years old in good health. The CDR3 runs from the conserved cysteine through the conserved F or W. The order of the fields is CDR3 length, V gene, clone size, D gene, J gene, CDR3 DNA, CDR3 protein. D genes are given only for firm matches. Expanded clones are given a class, and other clones once, few, many or no size at all.

CDR3 length: 16
V gene: TRBV5-1
clone size: NA
D gene: NA
J gene: TRBJ2-7
CDR3 DNA: TGCGCCAGCAGCTTGGTTGGGACGGCAAGCTCCTACGAGCAGTACTTC
CDR3 protein: CASSLVGTASSYEQYF

CDR3 length: 14
V gene: TRBV30
clone size: NA
D gene: NA
J gene: TRBJ2-7
CDR3 DNA: TGTGCCTGGAGCAACCGGGACGGCTCCTATGAGCAGTACTTC
CDR3 protein: CAWSNRDGSYEQYF

CDR3 length: 14
V gene: TRBV29-1
clone size: NA
D gene: NA
J gene: TRBJ1-4
CDR3 DNA: TGCAGCGCCCGGGGAGCAGTAACTAATGAAAAACTGTTTTTT
CDR3 protein: CSARGAVTNEKLFF

CDR3 length: 15
V gene: TRBV2
clone size: NA
D gene: NA
J gene: TRBJ2-2
CDR3 DNA: TGTGCCAGCAGTCAACAGGGACCAAACACCGGGGAGCTGTTTTTT
CDR3 protein: CASSQQGPNTGELFF

CDR3 length: 14
V gene: TRBV5-4
clone size: NA
D gene: NA
J gene: TRBJ1-2
CDR3 DNA: TGTGCCAGCAGCTTGTGGGACCCAAGGGATGGCTACACCTTC
CDR3 protein: CASSLWDPRDGYTF

CDR3 length: 13
V gene: TRBV11-3
clone size: NA
D gene: NA
J gene: TRBJ2-3
CDR3 DNA: TGTGCCAGCAGCCCCGCAAGGACAGATACGCAGTATTTT
CDR3 protein: CASSPARTDTQYF

CDR3 length: 13
V gene: TRBV18
clone size: few
D gene: NA
J gene: TRBJ1-1
CDR3 DNA: TGTGCCAGCTCACCAAAGATGAACACTGAAGCTTTCTTT
CDR3 protein: CASSPKMNTEAFF

CDR3 length: 11
V gene: TRBV30
clone size: NA
D gene: NA
J gene: TRBJ1-1
CDR3 DNA: TGTGCCTGGAGTAACCAAGGGGGAGCTTTCTTT
CDR3 protein: CAWSNQGGAFF

CDR3 length: 17
V gene: TRBV5-4
clone size: NA
D gene: TRBD2
J gene: TRBJ2-1
CDR3 DNA: TGTGCCAGCAGCTTGGGGACTAGCGGGTCATCCTACAATGAGCAGTTCTTC
CDR3 protein: CASSLGTSGSSYNEQFF

CDR3 length: 14
V gene: TRBV6-5
clone size: NA
D gene: NA
J gene: TRBJ1-1
CDR3 DNA: TGTGCCACCTCCAGTGGGGCGATAGTTGCTGAAGCTTTCTTT
CDR3 protein: CATSSGAIVAEAFF

CDR3 length: 14
V gene: TRBV6-1
clone size: once
D gene: NA
J gene: TRBJ1-3
CDR3 DNA: TGTGCCAGCAGTTCAGGGCGTAGCGGGCACACCATATATTTT
CDR3 protein: CASSSGRSGHTIYF

CDR3 length: 14
V gene: TRBV5-1
clone size: NA
D gene: NA
J gene: TRBJ2-7
CDR3 DNA: TGCGCCAGCAGCTTGGATCAGGGGTGGAAGGTGCAGTACTTC
CDR3 protein: CASSLDQGWKVQYF

CDR3 length: 15
V gene: TRBV5-1
clone size: NA
D gene: NA
J gene: TRBJ2-5
CDR3 DNA: TGCGCCAGCAGCCCCGGCCGGGGCCCTATAGAGACCCAGTACTTC
CDR3 protein: CASSPGRGPIETQYF

CDR3 length: 18
V gene: TRBV4-1
clone size: NA
D gene: NA
J gene: TRBJ2-3
CDR3 DNA: TGCGCCAGCAGCCAAGATTCGTTCCGGGACCAGAGCACAGATACGCAGTATTTT
CDR3 protein: CASSQDSFRDQSTDTQYF

CDR3 length: 17
V gene: TRBV2
clone size: NA
D gene: TRBD1
J gene: TRBJ1-5
CDR3 DNA: TGTGCCAGCAGTTGGGACAGGGGAGTTGTGGGTACACAGCCCCAGCATTTT
CDR3 protein: CASSWDRGVVGTQPQHF

CDR3 length: 13
V gene: TRBV27
clone size: once
D gene: NA
J gene: TRBJ2-2
CDR3 DNA: TGTGCCAGCAGTTTATATGATACCGGGGAGCTGTTTTTT
CDR3 protein: CASSLYDTGELFF

CDR3 length: 16
V gene: TRBV30
clone size: NA
D gene: TRBD1
J gene: TRBJ1-5
CDR3 DNA: TGTGCCTGGAGCGAGGCGATCGGGACAGCTGAGCAGCCCCAGCATTTT
CDR3 protein: CAWSEAIGTAEQPQHF

CDR3 length: 14
V gene: TRBV5-5
clone size: NA
D gene: NA
J gene: TRBJ1-1
CDR3 DNA: TGTGCCAGCAGCATCCGAAGGGAAGGGAATGAAGCTTTCTTT
CDR3 protein: CASSIRREGNEAFF

CDR3 length: 15
V gene: TRBV7-2
clone size: NA
D gene: TRBD2
J gene: TRBJ2-7
CDR3 DNA: TGTGCCAGCAGCTCCCTTGGCGGGAGCTCCTACGAGCAGTACTTC
CDR3 protein: CASSSLGGSSYEQYF

CDR3 length: 17
V gene: TRBV12-5
clone size: NA
D gene: TRBD2
J gene: TRBJ2-5
CDR3 DNA: TGTGCTAGTGGTTTGGTATATCTCGGCGGGGGGCAAGAGACCCAGTACTTC
CDR3 protein: CASGLVYLGGGQETQYF

CDR3 length: 13
V gene: TRBV28
clone size: NA
D gene: NA
J gene: TRBJ2-5
CDR3 DNA: TGTGCCAGCAGTTTATCCCCGAAAGAGACCCAGTACTTC
CDR3 protein: CASSLSPKETQYF

CDR3 length: 17
V gene: TRBV4-1
clone size: NA
D gene: NA
J gene: TRBJ1-4
CDR3 DNA: TGCGCCAGCAGCCAAGTGGTCCATGGCAGGGGAAGTGAAAAACTGTTTTTT
CDR3 protein: CASSQVVHGRGSEKLFF

CDR3 length: 15
V gene: TRBV28
clone size: NA
D gene: NA
J gene: TRBJ1-5
CDR3 DNA: TGTGCCAGTAAGGACAGTCCTCGAGCGGGTCAGCCCCAGCATTTT
CDR3 protein: CASKDSPRAGQPQHF

CDR3 length: 15
V gene: TRBV10-2
clone size: NA
D gene: TRBD1
J gene: TRBJ2-5
CDR3 DNA: TGCGCCAGCAGCCTCGGACAGGGGGCGCGGGAGACCCAGTACTTC
CDR3 protein: CASSLGQGARETQYF

CDR3 length: 16
V gene: TRBV14
clone size: once
D gene: NA
J gene: TRBJ1-1
CDR3 DNA: TGTGCCAGCAGCCAAGAGGTCGGCACCTTCAACACTGAAGCTTTCTTT
CDR3 protein: CASSQEVGTFNTEAFF

CDR3 length: 13
V gene: TRBV27
clone size: NA
D gene: NA
J gene: TRBJ1-1
CDR3 DNA: TGTGCCAGCAGTTTGGGGGGGATCACTGAAGCTTTCTTT
CDR3 protein: CASSLGGITEAFF

CDR3 length: 13
V gene: TRBV29-1
clone size: NA
D gene: TRBD2
J gene: TRBJ2-2
CDR3 DNA: TGCAGCGCCGGGGAGGGCCCGACCGGGGAGCTGTTTTTT
CDR3 protein: CSAGEGPTGELFF

CDR3 length: 13
V gene: TRBV6-5
clone size: NA
D gene: NA
J gene: TRBJ2-2
CDR3 DNA: TGTGCCACTCAGACAGGACCCACCGGGGAGCTGTTTTTT
CDR3 protein: CATQTGPTGELFF

CDR3 length: 15
V gene: TRBV19
clone size: NA
D gene: NA
J gene: TRBJ1-6
CDR3 DNA: TGTGCCAGTACTCAATTTGAGCCGCCAAATTCACCCCTCCACTTT
CDR3 protein: CASTQFEPPNSPLHF

CDR3 length: 15
V gene: TRBV5-1
clone size: NA
D gene: NA
J gene: TRBJ1-1
CDR3 DNA: TGCGCCAGCAGCTTGGATTACGGGGGCGGAACTGAAGCTTTCTTT
CDR3 protein: CASSLDYGGGTEAFF

CDR3 length: 14
V gene: TRBV7-9
clone size: NA
D gene: NA
J gene: TRBJ2-1
CDR3 DNA: TGTGCCAGCAGCTTACAGGGGCTTAGGAATGAGCAGTTCTTC
CDR3 protein: CASSLQGLRNEQFF

CDR3 length: 18
V gene: TRBV7-2
clone size: NA
D gene: TRBD2
J gene: TRBJ2-1
CDR3 DNA: TGTGCCAGCAGCTTTAAGGTTCAGCGGGAGCGCTCCTACAATGAGCAGTTCTTC
CDR3 protein: CASSFKVQRERSYNEQFF

CDR3 length: 13
V gene: TRBV5-1
clone size: few
D gene: NA
J gene: TRBJ1-2
CDR3 DNA: TGCGCCAGCCGGGGCAGGGTAACGTATGGCTACACCTTC
CDR3 protein: CASRGRVTYGYTF

CDR3 length: 14
V gene: TRBV7-2
clone size: NA
D gene: NA
J gene: TRBJ2-1
CDR3 DNA: TGTGCCAGCAGCTTAGGGGTCTGGGACAATGAGCAGTTCTTC
CDR3 protein: CASSLGVWDNEQFF

CDR3 length: 14
V gene: TRBV6-6
clone size: once
D gene: NA
J gene: TRBJ1-3
CDR3 DNA: TGTGCCAGCAGTACCCCGGACCATCGAAACACCATATATTTT
CDR3 protein: CASSTPDHRNTIYF

CDR3 length: 14
V gene: TRBV27
clone size: NA
D gene: NA
J gene: TRBJ1-1
CDR3 DNA: TGTGCCAGCAGTTTCCGGGGAGGATGGACTGAAGCTTTCTTT
CDR3 protein: CASSFRGGWTEAFF

CDR3 length: 14
V gene: TRBV11-2
clone size: NA
D gene: NA
J gene: TRBJ2-3
CDR3 DNA: TGTGCCAGCAGCTTAGAACTAGCTACCTCTACGCAGTATTTT
CDR3 protein: CASSLELATSTQYF

CDR3 length: 16
V gene: TRBV11-1
clone size: NA
D gene: NA
J gene: TRBJ2-2
CDR3 DNA: TGTGCCAGCAGCTTAGTAGGCACAGGTGTCACCGGGGAGCTGTTTTTT
CDR3 protein: CASSLVGTGVTGELFF

CDR3 length: 14
V gene: TRBV2
clone size: NA
D gene: NA
J gene: TRBJ2-7
CDR3 DNA: TGTGCCAGCAGTGCTCGGAGGTTTATGCCCGAGCAGTACTTC
CDR3 protein: CASSARRFMPEQYF

CDR3 length: 17
V gene: TRBV4-1
clone size: NA
D gene: TRBD1
J gene: TRBJ1-5
CDR3 DNA: TGCGCCAGCAGCCCTACTGTACAGGGGGCAGGGGTGCAGCCCCAGCATTTT
CDR3 protein: CASSPTVQGAGVQPQHF

CDR3 length: 13
V gene: TRBV7-9
clone size: NA
D gene: NA
J gene: TRBJ2-3
CDR3 DNA: TGTGCCAGCTGTCTCGGTAGCACAGATACGCAGTATTTT
CDR3 protein: CASCLGSTDTQYF

CDR3 length: 16
V gene: TRBV6-1
clone size: once
D gene: TRBD2
J gene: TRBJ2-7
CDR3 DNA: TGTGCCAGCAGTGAGTGGTCTAGCGGGGCTCCCTACGAGCAGTACTTC
CDR3 protein: CASSEWSSGAPYEQYF

CDR3 length: 16
V gene: TRBV13
clone size: NA
D gene: TRBD1
J gene: TRBJ2-1
CDR3 DNA: TGTGCCAGCAGCGTCACTGGACAGGGGGCTGGAGATGAGCAGTTCTTC
CDR3 protein: CASSVTGQGAGDEQFF

CDR3 length: 15
V gene: TRBV6-5
clone size: once
D gene: NA
J gene: TRBJ1-5
CDR3 DNA: TGTGCCAGCAAGAGGGGACAAAATAGCAATCAGCCCCAGCATTTT
CDR3 protein: CASKRGQNSNQPQHF

CDR3 length: 16
V gene: TRBV6-6
clone size: NA
D gene: NA
J gene: TRBJ2-3
CDR3 DNA: TGTGCCAGCTCTCCCCCAGGGGCCAGGGTTACAGATACGCAGTATTTT
CDR3 protein: CASSPPGARVTDTQYF